This passage covers 12 T cell receptor beta chains from one sample sequenced in a study of T cell responses to AZD1222 COVID-19 vaccine. The assay was immunoSEQ multiplex PCR, and TCRdb's table has in-frame clones only and misses some. The sample shows about 130,000 clones, 88% of them seen only once. The sample was peripheral blood, taken 28 days after the second AZD1222 dose. The receptors originated from an adult who received the AZD1222 COVID-19 vaccine.

The rearrangement links TRBV7-2 to TRBJ2-1; D might be TRBD2 (6 bases). CDR1 and CDR2 from the germline V gene are SGHTA and FQGNSA. The germline V and J ends were trimmed by 2 bases and 10 bases, with 15 bases remaining between them. This CDR3 is 14 amino acids long. Written as DNA, the CDR3 is TGTGCCAGCAGCTTATCGGGGGTGGAGGGCGAGCAGTTCTTC. It encodes CASSLSGVEGEQFF.

This chain joins TRBV11-3 and TRBJ1-1, with 12 positions matching TRBD1. The CDR3 has 15 amino acids. Per the germline V gene, CDR1 is SGHNT and CDR2 is YENEEA. With 4 bases clipped from V and 4 bases from J, the junction kept 4 bases outside the gene matches. CDR3 sequence reads: CASSSGTGGFTEAFF. The DNA of the CDR3 is TGTGCCAGCAGCTCCGGGACAGGGGGCTTCACTGAAGCTTTCTTT.

The chain uses TRBV3-1 (or the pseudogene TRBV3-2) and TRBJ2-3, with TRBD2 matching 8 bases. Germline CDR1 reads LGHDT; CDR2 reads YNNKEL (reference sequence). After removal of 4 bases from V and 3 bases from J, the junction contained 9 bases not matched to a gene. This CDR3 comprises 16 residues. The CDR3 region has the DNA TGTGCCAGCAGCCCCCTTACGGGAGGGCCAACAGATACGCAGTATTTT. This encodes CASSPLTGGPTDTQYF.

The table lists this clone with a few counts. The CDR3 is CASSSSYTDTQYF. Here the CDR3 DNA reads TGCGCCAGCAGCTCTTCGTACACAGATACGCAGTATTTT. V is TRBV5-1 and J is TRBJ2-3; the D is unclear. Germline lookup yields CDR1 SGHRS and CDR2 YFSETQ. V lost 3 bases, J lost 2 bases, and 7 bases lay in between. This CDR3 is built from 13 residues.

The V and J genes are TRBV7-8 and TRBJ2-2, with TRBD2 as a possible D gene (5 bases). In germline, CDR1 is SGHVS, CDR2 FQNEAQ. V was cut by 3 bases and J by 3 bases, with 23 bases left in between. CDR3 size: 19 residues. CDR3 nucleotide sequence: TGTGCCAGCAGCTTCCTCCCCGTTGGTGGGATGGGAGACACCGGGGAGCTGTTTTTT. It encodes CASSFLPVGGMGDTGELFF.

The chain carries TRBV7-9 and TRBJ1-2, with a tentative D call TRBD1 (6 bases). CDR1 and CDR2 from the germline V gene are SEHNR and FQNEAQ (reference sequence). V lost 1 base and J lost 0, with 9 bases in between. The length of the CDR3 is 15 residues. The CDR3: CASSLEQGSNYGYTF. Here the CDR3 DNA reads TGTGCCAGCAGCTTAGAACAGGGATCTAACTATGGCTACACCTTC.

The V call is TRBV2, the J call TRBJ1-2; TRBD1 agrees at 7 bases. This CDR3 contains 15 residues. V dropped 1 base and J dropped 7; count of bases not matched to a gene: 9. Germline V lookup: CDR1 SNHLY, CDR2 FYNNEI. The CDR3 DNA follows: TGTGCCAGCAGTGAAGTAGGACAGGCTAAGGGTGGCTACACCTTC. It is translated as CASSEVGQAKGGYTF.

This clone was recorded a few times. The chain joins TRBV6-2 or TRBV6-3 to TRBJ1-5, with 7 positions matching TRBD1. Per germline, CDR1 MNHEY and CDR2 SVGEGT. CDR3 length: 13 amino acids. The V segment lost 6 bases and the J segment 5 bases; nucleotides outside the gene matches: 4. For the CDR3, the DNA is TGTGCCAGCAGCTTAACAGGGGATCAGCCCCAGCATTTT. This codes for CASSLTGDQPQHF.

The gene calls are TRBV28 and TRBJ1-5, with D possibly TRBD1 on 6 matching bases. Per germline, CDR1 MDHEN and CDR2 SYDVKM. Between the trimmed V and J ends, which lost 2 bases and 5 bases, there was a span of 13 bases. The CDR3 covers 15 residues. The CDR3 DNA sequence: TGTGCCAGCAGTTTAGGAGACAGGTTGTATCAGCCCCAGCATTTT. Translating it yields CASSLGDRLYQPQHF.

The CDR3 loop reads CASSGTRYGYTF. DNA of the CDR3: TGTGCCAGTAGCGGGACCCGGTATGGCTACACCTTC. The chain has TRBV3-1 (or the pseudogene TRBV3-2) and TRBJ1-2; a weak D match, TRBD1 (5 bases). The V and J ends lost 9 bases and 5 bases respectively, with 13 bases between them. Germline V gives CDR1 LGHDT, CDR2 YNNKEL (reference sequence). This CDR3 is 12 amino acids long.

The rearrangement joins TRBV5-6 to TRBJ1-4; D not resolved. The CDR3 covers 12 residues. Germline V gene lookup returns CDR1 SGHDT and CDR2 YYEEEE. V lost 4 bases and J 4 bases, leaving 5 bases between the germline ends. In DNA, the CDR3 is TGTGCCAGCAGCCGGGGTAATGAAAAACTGTTTTTT. Amino acid sequence: CASSRGNEKLFF.

This rearrangement joins TRBV5-4 to TRBJ1-4; D is undetermined. The CDR3 totals 13 residues. V shed 0 bases and J shed 5 bases, with 5 bases lying between them. The germline V gene encodes CDR1 SGHNT and CDR2 YYREEE (reference sequence). The CDR3 nucleotides are TGTGCCAGCAGCTTGGACGAGAATGAAAAACTGTTTTTT. This sequence encodes CASSLDENEKLFF.